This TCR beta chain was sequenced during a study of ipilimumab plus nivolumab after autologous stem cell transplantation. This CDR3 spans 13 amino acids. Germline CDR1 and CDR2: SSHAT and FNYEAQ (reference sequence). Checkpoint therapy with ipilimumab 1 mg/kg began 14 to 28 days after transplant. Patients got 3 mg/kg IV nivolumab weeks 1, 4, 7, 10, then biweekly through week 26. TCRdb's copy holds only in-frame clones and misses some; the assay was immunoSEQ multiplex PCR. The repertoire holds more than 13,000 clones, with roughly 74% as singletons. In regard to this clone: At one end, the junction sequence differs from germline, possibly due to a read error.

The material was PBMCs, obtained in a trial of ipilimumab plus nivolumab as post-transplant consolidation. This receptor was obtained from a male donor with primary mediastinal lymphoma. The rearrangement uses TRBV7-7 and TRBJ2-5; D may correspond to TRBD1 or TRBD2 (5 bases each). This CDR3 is CASSQGPAETQYF. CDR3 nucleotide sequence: TGTGCTAGCAGCCAGGGACCGGCGGAGACCCAGTACTTC. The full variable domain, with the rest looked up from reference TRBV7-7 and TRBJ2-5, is GAGVSQSPRYKVTKRGQDVTLRCDPISSHATLYWYQQALGQGPEFLTYFNYEAQPDKSGLPSDRFSAERPEGSISTLTIQRTEQRDSAMYRCASSQGPAETQYFGPGTRLLVL.